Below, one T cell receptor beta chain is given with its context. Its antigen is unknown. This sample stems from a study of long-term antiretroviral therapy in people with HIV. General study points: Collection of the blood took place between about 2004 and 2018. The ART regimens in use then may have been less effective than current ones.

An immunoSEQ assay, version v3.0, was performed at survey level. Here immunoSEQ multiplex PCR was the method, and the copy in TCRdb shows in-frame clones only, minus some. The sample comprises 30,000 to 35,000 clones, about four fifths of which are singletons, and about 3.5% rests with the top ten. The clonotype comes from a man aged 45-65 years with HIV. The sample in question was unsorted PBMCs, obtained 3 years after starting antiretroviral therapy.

DNA for the CDR3: TGTGCCAGCAGCTTAAGCGGGGCTTCCTACGAGCAGTACTTC. Protein sequence: CASSLSGASYEQYF. The chain combines TRBV7-2 with TRBJ2-7, with 7 bases lining up with TRBD2. J was trimmed by 1 base and V by 2 bases; bases with no gene match: 2. Germline V gene lookup returns CDR1 SGHTA and CDR2 FQGNSA. This CDR3 is built from 14 residues.